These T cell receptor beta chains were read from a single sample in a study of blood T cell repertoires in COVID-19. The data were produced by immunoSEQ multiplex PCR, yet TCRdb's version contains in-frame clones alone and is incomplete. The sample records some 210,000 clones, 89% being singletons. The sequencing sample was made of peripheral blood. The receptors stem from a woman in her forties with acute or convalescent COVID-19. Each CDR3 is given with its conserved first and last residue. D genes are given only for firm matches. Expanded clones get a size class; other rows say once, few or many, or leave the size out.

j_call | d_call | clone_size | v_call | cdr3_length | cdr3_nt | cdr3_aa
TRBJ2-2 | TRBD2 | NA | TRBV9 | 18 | TGTGCCAGCAGCCCAGGGACTAGCGGGGGGGCACGTACCGGGGAGCTGTTTTTT | CASSPGTSGGARTGELFF
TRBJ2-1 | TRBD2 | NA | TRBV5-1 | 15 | TGCGCCAGCAGCTTCGGGAGCGGGGGGGCCAATGAGCAGTTCTTC | CASSFGSGGANEQFF
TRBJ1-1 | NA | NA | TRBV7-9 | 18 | TGTGCCAGCAGCTTAGTGGTCTTATTGCAGGGGCAAGACACTGAAGCTTTCTTT | CASSLVVLLQGQDTEAFF
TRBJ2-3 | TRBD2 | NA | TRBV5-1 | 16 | TGCGCCAGCAGCTGGAATAGCGGGGGTCACATGGATACGCAGTATTTT | CASSWNSGGHMDTQYF
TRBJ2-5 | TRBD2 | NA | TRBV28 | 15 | TGTGCCAGCAGGGGGCGGGAGGACTTCCAAGAGACCCAGTACTTC | CASRGREDFQETQYF
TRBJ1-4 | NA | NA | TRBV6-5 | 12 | TGTGCCAGCCAAGGGAGGAATGAAAAACTGTTTTTT | CASQGRNEKLFF
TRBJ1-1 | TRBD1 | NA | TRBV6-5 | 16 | TGTGCCAGCAGTTACGGGACAGGGGTTTGGAGCACTGAAGCTTTCTTT | CASSYGTGVWSTEAFF
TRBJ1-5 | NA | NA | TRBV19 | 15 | TGTGCCAGTCATATAGGGGGGCATCCCAATCAGCCCCAGCATTTT | CASHIGGHPNQPQHF
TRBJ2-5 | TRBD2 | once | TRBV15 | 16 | TGTGCCACCAGCAGAGATCGGGTCGCGGGGGGAGAGACCCAGTACTTC | CATSRDRVAGGETQYF
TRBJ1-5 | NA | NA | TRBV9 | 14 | TGTGCCAGCAGCGTCTCAGGGCTCCATCAGCCCCAGCATTTT | CASSVSGLHQPQHF
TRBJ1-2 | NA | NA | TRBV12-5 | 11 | TGTGCTAGTGGCAACAGGGATGGCTACACCTTC | CASGNRDGYTF
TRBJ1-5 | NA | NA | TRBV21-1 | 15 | TGTGCCAGCAGCACTACTAACAGGGTTCATCAGCCCCAGCATTTT | CASSTTNRVHQPQHF
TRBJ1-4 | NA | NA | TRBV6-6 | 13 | TGTGCCAGCAGTTACAGGGGGGGCGAAAAACTGTTTTTT | CASSYRGGEKLFF
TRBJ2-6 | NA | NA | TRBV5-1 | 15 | TGCGCCAGCAGCTTGGGGGGGCCCGGGGCCAACGTCCTGACTTTC | CASSLGGPGANVLTF
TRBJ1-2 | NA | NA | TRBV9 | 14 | TGTGCCAGCAGCGTAGGACAGGTTAAGCATGGCTACACCTTC | CASSVGQVKHGYTF